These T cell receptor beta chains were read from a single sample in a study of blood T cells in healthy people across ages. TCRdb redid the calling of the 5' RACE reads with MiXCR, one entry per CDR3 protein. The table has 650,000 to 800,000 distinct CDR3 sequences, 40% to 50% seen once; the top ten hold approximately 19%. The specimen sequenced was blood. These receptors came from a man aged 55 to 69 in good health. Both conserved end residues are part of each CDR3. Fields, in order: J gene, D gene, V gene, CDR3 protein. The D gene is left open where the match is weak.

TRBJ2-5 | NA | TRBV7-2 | CASSSQTGLARETQYF
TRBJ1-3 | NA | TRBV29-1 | CSAWGNTIYF
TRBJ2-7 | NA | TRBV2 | CASSVAGRSYEQYF
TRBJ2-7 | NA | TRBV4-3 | CASSQGVGDPYEQYF
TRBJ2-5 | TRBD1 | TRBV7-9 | CASSLAGQAQYF
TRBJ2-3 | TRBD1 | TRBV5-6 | CASSLGQTGADTQYF
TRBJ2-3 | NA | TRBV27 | CASSRFGVRGGTDTQYF
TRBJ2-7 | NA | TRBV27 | CASSFWAGETYEQYF
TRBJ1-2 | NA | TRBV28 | CASSLLGSGYTF
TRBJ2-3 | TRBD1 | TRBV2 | CAIRDRGRTDTQYF
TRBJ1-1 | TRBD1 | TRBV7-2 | CASSLVGGDRGSEAFF
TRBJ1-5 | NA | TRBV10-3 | CAISGSLGDNAGIGQPQHF
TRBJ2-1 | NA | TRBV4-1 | CASSQDPAGPNEQFF
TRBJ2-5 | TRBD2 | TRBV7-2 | CASSLGAGGIETQYF
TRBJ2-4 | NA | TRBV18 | CASSPPGPLAKNIQYF
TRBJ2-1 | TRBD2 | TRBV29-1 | CSVSIAGAYNEQFF
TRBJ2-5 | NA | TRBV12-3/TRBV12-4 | CASSRIGKTQYF
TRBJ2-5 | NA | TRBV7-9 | CASSLRMETQYF
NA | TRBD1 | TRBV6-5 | CASSYRQGAAYEQYF
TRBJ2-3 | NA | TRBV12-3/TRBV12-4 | CASSLSGPRGDTQYF
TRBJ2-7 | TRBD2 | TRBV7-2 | CASSTPASGGRSSYEQYF
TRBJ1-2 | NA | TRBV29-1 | CSVEQTNYGYTF
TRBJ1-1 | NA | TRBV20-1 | CSARGEGGAFF
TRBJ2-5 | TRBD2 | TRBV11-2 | CANSPPLAGGQETQYF
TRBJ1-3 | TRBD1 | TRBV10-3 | CAISRTGGSGNTIYF
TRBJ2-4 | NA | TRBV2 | CASKDSENIQYF
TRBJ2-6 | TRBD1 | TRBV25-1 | CASSEVSGQGAAEANVLTF
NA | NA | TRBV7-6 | CASSVRGWTYEQYF
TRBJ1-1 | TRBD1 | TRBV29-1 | CSVQGALNTEAFF
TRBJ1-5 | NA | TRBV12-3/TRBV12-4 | CASSSYNQPQHF
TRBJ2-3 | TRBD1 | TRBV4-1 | CASGQADSATQYF
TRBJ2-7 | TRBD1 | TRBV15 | CATSSRTGLYEQYF
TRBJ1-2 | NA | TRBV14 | CASNQRGTKESYTF
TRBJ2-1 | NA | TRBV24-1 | CATSRLNNEQFF
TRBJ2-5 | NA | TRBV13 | CASRPGQPNQGAETQYF
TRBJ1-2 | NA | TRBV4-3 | CASSQDFGQLGGYTF
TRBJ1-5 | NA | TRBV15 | CATSTGQLYQPQHF
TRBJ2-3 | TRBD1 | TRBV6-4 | CASSVTGTGRDTQYF
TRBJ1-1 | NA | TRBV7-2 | CASSLGGDYTEAFF
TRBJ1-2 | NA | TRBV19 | CASSITGTSNYGYTF
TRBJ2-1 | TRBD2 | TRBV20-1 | CTARSAGPSFHNEQFF
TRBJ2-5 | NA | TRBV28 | CASRPIGMGETQYF